This TCR beta chain was retrieved from a study of blood T cells in healthy people across ages. Study-wide context: T cells yielded about one barcoded beta molecule per two cells through template switching.

CDR3 length equals 15 residues. The V and J ends lost 5 bases and 7 bases respectively, with 17 bases between them. The germline CDR1 and CDR2 sequences are SGHTA and FQGNSA. Study-wide results and caveats: Higher diversity and more naive CD4+ cells were features of long-lived donors, compared to aged donors. TCR beta diversity, measured per million T cells, fell in a roughly linear way with age.

This clonotype was seen many times. Its antigen is not identified. The use of a sample-barcoded 5' primer and a J-beta primer mix characterized a second PCR of about 7 to 12 cycles. A single record per CDR3 protein comes from TCRdb applying MiXCR to the 5' RACE reads. The data show approximately 400,000 distinct CDR3 sequences, roughly half seen once. The chain joins TRBV7-2 to TRBJ1-4; no definite D call. The receptor comes from a man in his sixties in good health. Sample: blood. CDR3 protein: CASSLDSYGSEKLFF. In nucleotides, the CDR3 is TGTGCCAGCAGCCTGGACTCATATGGGAGTGAAAAACTGTTTTTT.